This T cell receptor (beta chain) was profiled in a study of blood T cell repertoires in COVID-19. Study-wide background: The study drew acute and convalescent COVID-19 samples from the United States, Italy and Spain. PBMCs, B-cell-depleted T cells, or T cells provided the cDNA or gDNA that made up the material.

This clone was found a few times. Per the original methods: Reference gene primer amplification yielded estimated nucleated cell counts. The method was immunoSEQ multiplex PCR; TCRdb's version includes in-frame clones alone and lacks a portion of them. V, J and clone size derive from that table, while D and trimming were established from the DNA sequence. The table has some 350,000 clones, about 83% seen once. V lost 4 bases and J lost 8; bases outside the gene matches: 10. Germline values: CDR1 SGDLS, CDR2 YYNGEE. The CDR3 extends over 17 amino acids. The sequenced sample consisted of peripheral blood. This rearrangement joins TRBV9 to TRBJ2-1; 15 nucleotides align to TRBD2. This sequence originates from a man younger than 40 with active or convalescent COVID-19. DNA for the CDR3: TGTGCCAGCAGCCCCCGACCGGGACTAGCGGGAGGACATGAGCAGTTCTTC. It translates to CASSPRPGLAGGHEQFF. Full variable domain (outside the CDR3, taken from reference TRBV9 and TRBJ2-1): DSGVTQTPKHLITATGQRVTLRCSPRSGDLSVYWYQQSLDQGLQFLIQYYNGEERAKGNILERFSAQQFPDLHSELNLSSLELGDSALYFCASSPRPGLAGGHEQFFGPGTRLTVL.